These 32 T cell receptor beta chains were sequenced from one sample in a study of graft-versus-host responses after intestinal transplantation. No antigen has been identified for these receptors. This table comes from immunoSEQ multiplex PCR, and its TCRdb copy is limited to in-frame clones, with some not included. The table includes tens of thousands of clones, 91% detected once. Sequenced here: unstimulated CD8+ T cells sorted from spleen or lymph node cells, sampled before intestinal transplant. These receptors came from a human donor who received an intestinal transplant.

The rearrangement uses TRBV5-6 and TRBJ2-3, with D tentatively TRBD2 (5 bases). With 4 bases removed from V and 9 bases from J, the gap between germline ends came to 18 bases. Germline CDR1 and CDR2: SGHDT and YYEEEE. This CDR3 region has 14 residues. The CDR3 protein is CASSLDSPGGTQYF. For the CDR3, the DNA is TGTGCCAGCAGCCTGGACTCTCCCGGAGGCACGCAGTATTTT.

The gene calls are TRBV5-1 and TRBJ2-7; D gene unclear. There are 13 residues in the CDR3. Germline V gene data show CDR1 as SGHRS and CDR2 as YFSETQ. The V and J ends lost 4 bases and 4 bases respectively, with 12 bases between them. The CDR3 DNA reads TGCGCCAGCAGCCCCGCAGCAGGTTACGAGCAGTACTTC. Translation: CASSPAAGYEQYF.

The chain joins TRBV28 to TRBJ2-7, with TRBD1 identical over 8 bases. Per germline, CDR1 MDHEN and CDR2 SYDVKM. There are 14 residues in the CDR3. With V trimmed by 5 bases and J by 5 bases, 8 bases remained unmatched. The CDR3 DNA sequence: TGTGCCAGCAGTCAACCGGACAGGGCCCACGAGCAGTACTTC. The encoded protein is CASSQPDRAHEQYF.

This chain uses TRBV5-7 with TRBJ2-7; 7 bases are a match to TRBD1. TRBV5-7 is noted as an ORF with a role that remains uncertain. The CDR3 is 14 residues long. The junction had 2 bases not matched to a gene; V was cut back by 1 base and J by 1 base. The CDR3 nucleotides read TGTGCCAGCAGCTTGTGGACAGGTTCCTACGAGCAGTACTTC. It is translated as CASSLWTGSYEQYF.

CDR3 sequence (DNA): TGCGCCAGCAGCCAGAATGAGGGGGTAGTAGAGACCCAGTACTTC. This codes for CASSQNEGVVETQYF. V gene TRBV4-3 combines with J gene TRBJ2-5; the D gene is possibly TRBD1 (6 bases). The germline V and J ends were trimmed by 3 bases and 4 bases, with 15 bases remaining between them. The CDR3 is 15 residues long. Germline-derived CDR1 and CDR2 are LGHNA and YSLEER.

The rearrangement uses TRBV5-1 and TRBJ2-5; D is perhaps TRBD1 (6 bases). This CDR3 is built from 14 residues. V shed 4 bases and J shed 5 bases, with 15 bases lying between them. CDR1 and CDR2 from the germline V gene are SGHRS and YFSETQ. The CDR3 coding sequence is TGCGCCAGCAGCGGCCAGGGGATTTGGGAGACCCAGTACTTC. It encodes CASSGQGIWETQYF.

The chain combines TRBV15 with TRBJ1-2, with a possible D match to TRBD1 (6 bases). Trimming removed 0 bases at V and 8 bases at J, with 19 bases between. The CDR3 is made up of 16 amino acids. In germline, CDR1 is LNHNV, CDR2 YYDKDF (reference sequence). For the CDR3, the DNA is TGTGCCACCAGCAGAGACACTAGCGGACAGCCCCCGGGCTACACCTTC. It codes for CATSRDTSGQPPGYTF.

The chain couples TRBV7-9 to TRBJ2-7; D uncertain. CDR1 is SEHNR, CDR2 FQNEAQ, per germline (reference sequence). The CDR3 spans 13 residues. Trimming left V 5 bases short and J 3 bases short, with 11 bases between. CDR3 coding DNA: TGTGCCAGCAGCAAGTCCTCGGGCTACGAGCAGTACTTC. This gives the protein CASSKSSGYEQYF.

J is TRBJ1-1 and V is TRBV27; 7 nucleotides match TRBD1. Per germline, CDR1 MNHEY and CDR2 SMNVEV (reference sequence). This CDR3 has 14 residues. The ends lost 3 bases at V and 5 bases at J; junction bases unmatched: 6. The DNA for the CDR3 is TGTGCCAGCAGTTTGACAGGGTGGGAAACTGAAGCTTTCTTT. It codes for CASSLTGWETEAFF.

This chain links TRBV7-9 with TRBJ2-7, with 11 bases fitting TRBD2. The CDR3 sequence is 14 residues long. Trimming at V came to 6 bases and at J to 4 bases, leaving 5 bases not matched to a gene. Germline CDR1 and CDR2: SEHNR and FQNEAQ (reference sequence). The CDR3 DNA is TGTGCCAGCAGGACCGGGACTAGCGGATACGAGCAGTACTTC. This translates into CASRTGTSGYEQYF.

The genes are TRBV28 and TRBJ2-2; the match to TRBD2 covers 8 bases. In germline, CDR1 is MDHEN, CDR2 SYDVKM. V dropped 0 bases and J dropped 4; count of bases not matched to a gene: 7. CDR3 length equals 17 residues. The CDR3 loop reads CASSLWGAGAGTGELFF. DNA for the CDR3: TGTGCCAGCAGTTTATGGGGAGCGGGAGCGGGCACCGGGGAGCTGTTTTTT.

The rearrangement uses TRBV4-1 and TRBJ2-7; the match to TRBD2 covers 9 bases. The CDR3 is 14 amino acids. V lost 4 bases and J lost 5; bases outside the gene matches: 6. CDR1 is MGHRA, CDR2 YSYEKL, per germline. CDR3 protein: CASSPVLAGDEQYF. For the CDR3, the DNA is TGCGCCAGCAGCCCCGTATTAGCGGGAGACGAGCAGTACTTC.

For the CDR3, the DNA is TGTGCCAGCAGCTTTAATAGGGCAGGGGATTTGAACACTGAAGCTTTCTTT. Protein product: CASSFNRAGDLNTEAFF. The chain uses TRBV7-8 and TRBJ1-1; TRBD1 might be the D (6 bases). V gave up 3 bases and J gave up 0 bases, with 17 bases separating them. Germline CDR1 reads SGHVS; CDR2 reads FQNEAQ. CDR3 length: 17 amino acids.

The rearrangement uses TRBV7-9 and TRBJ2-3, with D perhaps matching TRBD2 (6 bases). CDR3 size: 19 residues. CDR1 and CDR2 from the germline V gene are SEHNR and FQNEAQ (reference sequence). V lost 3 bases to trimming and J lost 4 bases, with 26 bases between them. The chain's CDR3 is CASSLIVSASVVAADTQYF. CDR3 sequence (DNA): TGTGCCAGCAGCTTGATCGTCTCGGCTAGCGTGGTGGCGGCAGATACGCAGTATTTT.

This chain joins TRBV30 and TRBJ2-7, with D tentatively TRBD1 (6 bases). V lost 3 bases, J lost 2 bases, and 8 bases lay in between. Germline V gene lookup returns CDR1 GTSNPN and CDR2 SVGIG (reference sequence). CDR3 length equals 12 residues. CDR3: CAWRDSTYEQYF. The CDR3 region has the DNA TGTGCCTGGAGGGACAGTACCTACGAGCAGTACTTC.

The rearrangement links TRBV30 to TRBJ2-7, with 8 positions matching TRBD1. The CDR3 has 12 amino acids. Germline V gene sequence: CDR1 GTSNPN, CDR2 SVGIG (reference sequence). V dropped 8 bases and J dropped 6; count of bases not matched to a gene: 9. The CDR3 is CAHPGQAGEQYF. DNA of the CDR3: TGTGCCCACCCGGGACAGGCAGGCGAGCAGTACTTC.

This clone came up once. The gene calls are TRBV2 and TRBJ2-1; 11 bases map to TRBD2. The CDR3 covers 18 residues. Germline CDR1 reads SNHLY; CDR2 reads FYNNEI. Trimming at V came to 7 bases and at J to 0 bases, leaving 11 bases not matched to a gene. CDR3 in DNA: TGTGCCAGCATCCTCACCGGGACTAGCGGATTCTCCTACAATGAGCAGTTCTTC. Protein: CASILTGTSGFSYNEQFF.

The rearrangement joins TRBV6-5 to TRBJ2-2; perhaps TRBD1 as D (6 bases). Between the trimmed V and J ends, which lost 8 bases and 4 bases, there was a span of 14 bases. This CDR3 has 14 amino acids. Germline CDR1 reads MNHEY; CDR2 reads SVGAGI. CDR3 region: CASSPGVSTGELFF. The CDR3 DNA sequence: TGTGCCAGCTCGCCAGGGGTGAGCACCGGGGAGCTGTTTTTT.

This clone has only a few counts. The chain recombines TRBV4-2 with TRBJ1-5; perhaps TRBD1 as D (5 bases). The germline CDR1 and CDR2 sequences are LGHNA and YNFKEQ. This CDR3 has 13 residues. The V gene lost 3 bases and the J gene lost 5 bases, with 8 bases spanning the gap. Here the CDR3 DNA reads TGTGCCAGCAGCCAGGACACCGATCAGCCCCAGCATTTT. Its protein is CASSQDTDQPQHF.

The gene calls are TRBV27 and TRBJ2-1, with 9 bases that match TRBD1. The CDR3 loop spans 12 amino acids. V shed 1 base, J shed 15 bases, and the junction held 4 bases outside the gene matches. Germline V gene lookup returns CDR1 MNHEY and CDR2 SMNVEV (reference sequence). The CDR3 DNA sequence: TGTGCCAGCAGTTTATTGGGACAGGGACTGTTCTTC. It is translated as CASSLLGQGLFF.

This chain joins TRBV4-1 and TRBJ1-1, with D unclear. The CDR3 is made up of 14 amino acids. Trimming left V 0 bases short and J 7 bases short, with 12 bases between. The V gene's germline CDR1 is MGHRA and CDR2 YSYEKL. The CDR3: CASSQDSGDNEAFF. CDR3 nucleotide sequence: TGCGCCAGCAGCCAAGATAGTGGCGACAATGAAGCTTTCTTT.

The chain joins TRBV5-6 to TRBJ2-3, with a possible D match to TRBD2 (6 bases). CDR3 length: 14 residues. CDR1 and CDR2 (germline): SGHDT, YYEEEE. V was pared by 5 bases and J by 2 bases, with 12 bases between. The CDR3 nucleotides read TGTGCCAGCAGTGCCAGCGGGTACACAGATACGCAGTATTTT. This gives the protein CASSASGYTDTQYF.

J is TRBJ1-3 and V is TRBV7-9, with 10 nucleotides matching TRBD1. CDR3 length: 17 amino acids. The germline V gene has CDR1 SEHNR and CDR2 FQNEAQ (reference sequence). The ends lost 0 bases at V and 2 bases at J; junction bases unmatched: 4. The CDR3 sequence is CASSLAPDRGPGNTIYF. The CDR3 nucleotides are TGTGCCAGCAGCTTAGCCCCTGACAGGGGGCCTGGAAACACCATATATTTT.

The gene calls are TRBV6-1 and TRBJ2-7; 8 nucleotides match TRBD2. Germline CDR1 MNHNS, CDR2 SASEGT. V trimming: 10 bases; J trimming: 9 bases; junction bases outside the gene matches: 17. This CDR3 is built from 14 residues. CDR3 loop: CATTLGLGSSGQYF. Written as DNA, the CDR3 is TGTGCCACCACCCTGGGACTAGGCAGCTCGGGGCAGTACTTC.

For the CDR3, the DNA is TGTGCCAGCAGAGACCCGGACAGGGGGCTGAACGGGGAGCTGTTTTTT. The encoded protein is CASRDPDRGLNGELFF. The V and J genes are TRBV5-4 and TRBJ2-2, with TRBD1 matching 11 bases. Germline V gene data show CDR1 as SGHNT and CDR2 as YYREEE (reference sequence). Germline trimming cut 5 bases from V and 7 bases from J; bases unmatched to any gene: 10. The CDR3 runs 16 residues. Full variable domain (rest looked up from reference TRBV5-4 and TRBJ2-2): ETGVTQSPTHLIKTRGQQVTLRCSSQSGHNTVSWYQQALGQGPQFIFQYYREEENGRGNFPPRFSGLQFPNYSSELNVNALELDDSALYLCASRDPDRGLNGELFFGEGSRLTVL.

This chain joins TRBV5-1 and TRBJ2-3; 8 nucleotides match TRBD1. CDR1 and CDR2 (germline): SGHRS, YFSETQ. V trimming: 4 bases; J trimming: 2 bases; junction bases outside the gene matches: 6. The CDR3 is 15 residues long. The DNA for the CDR3 is TGCGCCAGCAGCCTTTTGACAGGGGCCACAGATACGCAGTATTTT. Its protein is CASSLLTGATDTQYF.

The rearrangement joins TRBV7-9 to TRBJ2-5; 8 bases map to TRBD1. J gave up 4 bases and V 5 bases, and 9 bases lay outside the gene matches. Germline V gene data show CDR1 as SEHNR and CDR2 as FQNEAQ (reference sequence). The CDR3 loop spans 15 amino acids. This CDR3 reads CASSPDRGNIETQYF. Here the CDR3 DNA reads TGTGCCAGCAGCCCAGACAGGGGCAATATAGAGACCCAGTACTTC.

The chain combines TRBV7-9 with TRBJ1-1, with 8 bases fitting TRBD1. The CDR3 loop spans 16 amino acids. Germline loops: CDR1 SEHNR, CDR2 FQNEAQ (reference sequence). J was trimmed by 3 bases and V by 2 bases; bases with no gene match: 8. CDR3 DNA sequence: TGTGCCAGCAGCTTAAGTCAGGGGGCATGGCACACTGAAGCTTTCTTT. Amino acids: CASSLSQGAWHTEAFF.

J is TRBJ2-1 and V is TRBV4-1, with 10 bases matching TRBD1. Germline V gene data show CDR1 as MGHRA and CDR2 as YSYEKL. CDR3 length: 15 amino acids. V shed 1 base and J 7 bases; nucleotides not matched to a gene: 4. This chain's CDR3 is CASSQGQGASNEQFF. In nucleotides, the CDR3 is TGCGCCAGCAGCCAAGGACAGGGGGCAAGTAATGAGCAGTTCTTC.

The CDR3 loop is CASRIRGNGQPQHF. The DNA of the CDR3 is TGTGCCAGCAGAATTCGAGGGAACGGTCAGCCCCAGCATTTT. The rearrangement joins TRBV6-6 to TRBJ1-5; D uncertain. V was clipped by 6 bases and J by 6 bases, with 15 bases between them. The CDR3 is 14 residues long. The germline CDR1 and CDR2 sequences are MNHNY and SVGAGI (reference sequence).

This chain joins TRBV27 and TRBJ2-1; TRBD2 might be the D (6 bases). Trimming removed 3 bases at V and 3 bases at J, with 12 bases between. Germline CDR1 MNHEY, CDR2 SMNVEV (reference sequence). CDR3 length equals 15 residues. In DNA form, the CDR3 reads TGTGCCAGCAGTTTCAGCTCTAGCGTCTACAATGAGCAGTTCTTC. Protein: CASSFSSSVYNEQFF.

In this sample, this clone turned up once. This chain links TRBV14 with TRBJ1-3; 7 bases are a match to TRBD1. Per the germline V gene, CDR1 is SGHDN and CDR2 is FVKESK. Germline trimming cut 4 bases from V and 0 bases from J; bases unmatched to any gene: 3. This CDR3 is built from 15 residues. CDR3 residues: CASSRTGASGNTIYF. The CDR3 nucleotides read TGTGCCAGCAGCCGCACAGGGGCCTCTGGAAACACCATATATTTT.